This T cell receptor beta chain was profiled in a study of graft-versus-host responses after intestinal transplantation. Some clones are missing from TCRdb's copy, which holds only in-frame ones; the method was immunoSEQ multiplex PCR. The sample consists of about 70,000 clones, around 90% of them appearing once. As regards this clone: Its antigen is unidentified.

From germline, CDR1 is MNHEY and CDR2 SVGAGI. This CDR3 has 13 amino acids. V shed 4 bases and J shed 14 bases, with 15 bases lying between them. This chain joins TRBV6-5 and TRBJ1-6; maybe TRBD1 (6 bases). The TCR sequence derives from a human donor who was the organ donor for an intestinal transplant. This specimen was unstimulated CD8+ T cells sorted from spleen or lymph node cells, taken before transplant. For the CDR3, the DNA is TGTGCCAGCAGTTCCACACAGGGCATCACCCTCCACTTT. It codes for CASSSTQGITLHF.